This TCR beta chain was captured in a study of blood T cell repertoires in COVID-19. Study-wide context: Italy, Spain and the United States were the sources of the convalescent and acute COVID-19 samples. T cells, B-cell-depleted T cells, or PBMCs supplied cDNA or gDNA.

As processed by the authors: Estimation of nucleated cell counts relied on the amplification of reference gene primers. The assay was immunoSEQ multiplex PCR, and TCRdb's table has in-frame clones only and misses some. Clonal size and the V and J genes are those of that table, whereas D and trimming came from the DNA. The sample includes about 190,000 clones, 80% to 90% of them seen just once. Per the germline V gene, CDR1 is MDHEN and CDR2 is SYDVKM. V lost 7 bases, J lost 7 bases, and 20 bases lay in between. The CDR3 is made up of 15 amino acids. This TCR was sampled from a man under 40 with acute or convalescent COVID-19. Sample: peripheral blood. This sequence joins TRBV28 and TRBJ2-4; D not resolved. As DNA, the CDR3 is TGTGCCAGCAACCGAAAATCCACCCGGGTGAACATTCAGTACTTC. Translating gives CASNRKSTRVNIQYF.